One sample yielded the 5 T cell receptor beta chains listed below, sequenced in a study of OX40 agonist ivuxolimab in advanced cancers. The library relied on the immunoSEQ multiplex PCR assay. The source is immuneACCESS, and TCRdb retained only in-frame sequences with V and J called. Part of the clones is not carried over; for the studies checked, unresolved V genes explain less than half of this, and the remainder is unexplained. Within this sample are 84,000 or so clones, with roughly 82% of them counted one time only. Clones ranked in the top ten supply roughly 2.7% of the sample. Sequencing used CD4+ or CD8+ T cells sorted from blood, obtained in a trial of the OX40 agonist ivuxolimab. These receptors were collected from an adult with an advanced solid tumor such as melanoma, head and neck, liver or kidney cancer.

This sequence joins TRBV30 and TRBJ2-5; D may be TRBD2 (5 bases). V dropped 0 bases and J dropped 5 bases, with 7 bases sitting between them. Germline CDR1 GTSNPN, CDR2 SVGIG (reference sequence). The CDR3 runs 12 residues. CDR3 sequence reads: CAWSVRGETQYF. As DNA, the CDR3 is TGTGCCTGGAGTGTACGCGGGGAGACCCAGTACTTC.

The rearrangement uses TRBV10-2 and TRBJ2-4; D may correspond to TRBD1 or TRBD2 (5 bases each). V was pared by 0 bases and J by 0 bases, with 15 bases between. This CDR3 comprises 18 residues. The V gene's germline CDR1 is WSHSY and CDR2 SAAADI. The CDR3 DNA follows: TGCGCCAGCAGTGAGTCGTGGCTGGGGGTACTAGCCAAAAACATTCAGTACTTC. Residues: CASSESWLGVLAKNIQYF.

This rearrangement joins TRBV19 to TRBJ2-2; the match to TRBD2 covers 13 bases. The CDR3 sequence is 19 residues long. The junction had 13 bases not matched to a gene; V was cut back by 9 bases and J by 0 bases. Germline lookup yields CDR1 LNHDA and CDR2 SQIVND (reference sequence). CDR3 in DNA: TGTGCCAGCCAGTCGCGGACTAGCGGGGGTGGCGCGAACACCGGGGAGCTGTTTTTT. This codes for CASQSRTSGGGANTGELFF.

The V and J genes are TRBV19 and TRBJ2-5; 8 nucleotides match TRBD1. The ends lost 5 bases at V and 1 base at J; junction bases unmatched: 6. The CDR3 has 15 amino acids. Germline CDR1 reads LNHDA; CDR2 reads SQIVND (reference sequence). CDR3 coding DNA: TGTGCCAGTAGTGCCTTACAGGGGGTCCAAGAGACCCAGTACTTC. Residues: CASSALQGVQETQYF.

V and J are TRBV28 and TRBJ1-5; D remains ambiguous. Germline CDR1 reads MDHEN; CDR2 reads SYDVKM. The CDR3 contains 14 residues. Trimming took 4 bases from V and 0 from J, leaving 7 bases between them. The CDR3 nucleotides are TGTGCCAGCAGTTCGGGTTTTAGCAATCAGCCCCAGCATTTT. This codes for CASSSGFSNQPQHF.